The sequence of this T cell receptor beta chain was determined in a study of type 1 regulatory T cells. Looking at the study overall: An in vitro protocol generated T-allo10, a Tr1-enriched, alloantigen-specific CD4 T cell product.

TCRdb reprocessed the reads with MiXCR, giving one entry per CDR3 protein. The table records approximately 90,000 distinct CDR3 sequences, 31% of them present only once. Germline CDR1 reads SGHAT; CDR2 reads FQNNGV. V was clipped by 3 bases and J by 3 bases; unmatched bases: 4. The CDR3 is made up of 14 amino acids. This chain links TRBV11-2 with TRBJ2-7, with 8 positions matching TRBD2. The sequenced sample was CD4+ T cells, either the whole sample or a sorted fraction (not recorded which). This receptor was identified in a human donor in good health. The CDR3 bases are TGTGCCAGCAGCTTCGGACTAGCTATCTACGAGCAGTACTTC. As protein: CASSFGLAIYEQYF. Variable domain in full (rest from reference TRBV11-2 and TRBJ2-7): EAGVAQSPRYKIIEKRQSVAFWCNPISGHATLYWYQQILGQGPKLLIQFQNNGVVDDSQLPKDRFSAERLKGVDSTLKIQPAKLEDSAVYLCASSFGLAIYEQYFGPGTRLTVT.